This TCR beta chain was profiled in a study of OX40 agonist ivuxolimab in advanced cancers. Turning to this clone: Its antigen is not known.

The J segment lost 3 bases and the V segment lost 6 bases, leaving 5 bases of the junction unmatched. From germline, CDR1 is MNHEY and CDR2 SVGAGI. The CDR3 has 13 amino acids. General study findings and limits: Some nonresponders likewise displayed low normalized T-cell clonal expansion. On average, CD8+ T cells showed a greater number of expanded clones than CD4+. CD4+ and CD8+ blood T cells expanded clonally by week 6 at 0.1 to 3.0 mg/kg.

Sequencing was performed with immunoSEQ multiplex PCR; in TCRdb, only in-frame clones are kept and a portion is missing. This table has about 120,000 clones, approximately 92% appearing once. The rearrangement uses TRBV6-5 and TRBJ2-7, with TRBD2 matching 7 bases. Material: CD4+ or CD8+ T cells sorted from blood, obtained in a trial of the OX40 agonist ivuxolimab. The clonotype comes from an adult with an advanced solid tumor such as melanoma, head and neck, liver or kidney cancer. CDR3 DNA sequence: TGTGCCAGCAGCCGCGGGGGACGCTACGAGCAGTACTTC. The encoded protein is CASSRGGRYEQYF.